Presented here are 10 T cell receptor beta chains from one specimen sequenced in a study of blood T cell repertoires in COVID-19. Some clones are missing from TCRdb's copy, which holds only in-frame ones; the method was immunoSEQ multiplex PCR. The top ten clones hold over 4.5% of a sample with 320,000 or so clones, approximately 88% of them seen once. The sequenced sample consisted of PBMCs or T cells enriched from blood (not recorded which). The receptors come from a man in his thirties or forties who had recovered from COVID-19.

The V gene is TRBV19, the J gene TRBJ2-1; 9 bases agree with TRBD1. CDR1 LNHDA and CDR2 SQIVND come from the germline V gene (reference sequence). CDR3 length: 14 residues. Trimming at V came to 5 bases and at J to 6 bases, leaving 5 bases not matched to a gene. CDR3 sequence reads: CASSAGTGPNEQFF. The CDR3 DNA is TGTGCCAGTAGTGCCGGGACAGGGCCCAATGAGCAGTTCTTC.

The J gene is TRBJ1-1, the V gene TRBV4-2, with a weak D call TRBD1 (5 bases). Germline CDR1 is LGHNA and CDR2 is YNFKEQ. Trimming removed 4 bases at V and 3 bases at J, with 18 bases between. CDR3 size: 16 residues. The CDR3 sequence is CASSRGEGRGDTEAFF. The DNA of the CDR3 is TGTGCCAGCAGCCGGGGGGAGGGGCGAGGGGACACTGAAGCTTTCTTT.

The J gene is TRBJ1-2, the V gene TRBV19, with a weak D call TRBD1 (5 bases). In germline, CDR1 is LNHDA, CDR2 SQIVND (reference sequence). The CDR3 sequence is 15 residues long. Trimming removed 5 bases from V and 2 bases from J, with 15 bases in between. The CDR3 bases are TGTGCCAGTAGTCACGTAAACGGGGGAAACTATGGCTACACCTTC. Protein sequence: CASSHVNGGNYGYTF.

The chain carries TRBV2 and TRBJ1-3; a possible D gene is TRBD1 (5 bases). Per germline, CDR1 SNHLY and CDR2 FYNNEI. The V gene lost 6 bases and the J gene lost 1 base, with 10 bases spanning the gap. This CDR3 is built from 14 residues. Written as DNA, the CDR3 is TGTGCCAGCAGCGCAGGGATTTCTGGAAACACCATATATTTT. This encodes CASSAGISGNTIYF.

V usage is TRBV27 and J usage is TRBJ1-2; D is unresolved. V gave up 5 bases and J gave up 4 bases, with 17 bases separating them. The CDR3 has 15 amino acids. CDR1 is MNHEY, CDR2 SMNVEV, per germline (reference sequence). CDR3 region: CASSASPQITYGYTF. For the CDR3, the DNA is TGTGCCAGCAGTGCCTCCCCGCAGATAACCTATGGCTACACCTTC.

This sequence joins TRBV6-5 and TRBJ1-2, with 7 positions matching TRBD1. CDR1 is MNHEY and CDR2 is SVGAGI in the germline V gene. CDR3 length: 14 amino acids. J was trimmed by 3 bases and V by 6 bases; bases with no gene match: 7. CDR3 sequence (DNA): TGTGCCAGCAGCCAACAGGGGACTGACTATGGCTACACCTTC. It specifies CASSQQGTDYGYTF.

This clone was found once. The J gene is TRBJ1-4, the V gene TRBV14; D may be TRBD1 (5 bases). This CDR3 has 14 residues. With 2 bases removed from V and 7 bases from J, the gap between germline ends came to 11 bases. Germline assignment: CDR1 SGHDN and CDR2 FVKESK. CDR3 nucleotide sequence: TGTGCCAGCAGCCAAAGTGGGGGAGGTGAAAAACTGTTTTTT. This sequence encodes CASSQSGGGEKLFF. Combining the CDR3 with reference TRBV14 and TRBJ1-4 gives the whole variable domain EAGVTQFPSHSVIEKGQTVTLRCDPISGHDNLYWYRRVMGKEIKFLLHFVKESKQDESGMPNNRFLAERTGGTYSTLKVQPAELEDSGVYFCASSQSGGGEKLFFGSGTQLSVL.

The J gene is TRBJ2-5, the V gene TRBV28, with TRBD1 as a possible D gene (5 bases). Between the trimmed V and J ends, which lost 1 base and 5 bases, there was a span of 20 bases. The CDR3 is 17 residues long. From germline, CDR1 is MDHEN and CDR2 SYDVKM. The CDR3 DNA reads TGTGCCAGCAGTTTATACCCTACTGTAGGGGTAGGGGAGACCCAGTACTTC. Amino acids: CASSLYPTVGVGETQYF.

This sequence joins TRBV23-1 and TRBJ2-5; D is possibly TRBD2 (6 bases). TRBV23-1 is given ORF status, its function remaining uncertain. Trimming removed 3 bases at V and 7 bases at J, with 15 bases between. This CDR3 comprises 14 residues. The CDR3 sequence: CASSHPRDSATQYF. In DNA form, the CDR3 reads TGCGCCAGCAGTCACCCCAGGGACTCCGCGACCCAGTACTTC.

This chain joins TRBV3-1 (or the pseudogene TRBV3-2) and TRBJ2-5; D may be TRBD2 (6 bases). Germline V CDR1 and CDR2: LGHDT, YNNKEL (reference sequence). With 4 bases removed from V and 5 bases from J, the gap between germline ends came to 17 bases. The CDR3 length is 15 residues. The chain's CDR3 is CASSPIGPLAETQYF. The CDR3, as DNA: TGTGCCAGCAGCCCTATAGGGCCCCTAGCGGAGACCCAGTACTTC.